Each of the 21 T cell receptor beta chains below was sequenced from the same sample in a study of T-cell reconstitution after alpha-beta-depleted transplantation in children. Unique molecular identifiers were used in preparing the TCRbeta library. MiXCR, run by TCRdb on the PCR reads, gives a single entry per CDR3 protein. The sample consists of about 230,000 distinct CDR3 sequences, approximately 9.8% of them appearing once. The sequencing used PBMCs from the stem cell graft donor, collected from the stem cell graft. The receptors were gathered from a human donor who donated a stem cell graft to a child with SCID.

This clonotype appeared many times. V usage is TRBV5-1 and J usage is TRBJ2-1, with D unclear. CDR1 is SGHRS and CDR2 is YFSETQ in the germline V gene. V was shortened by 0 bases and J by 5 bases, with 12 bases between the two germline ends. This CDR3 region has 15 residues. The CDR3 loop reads CASSLGLQPHNEQFF. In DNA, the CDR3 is TGCGCCAGCAGCTTGGGGCTCCAACCCCACAATGAGCAGTTCTTC.

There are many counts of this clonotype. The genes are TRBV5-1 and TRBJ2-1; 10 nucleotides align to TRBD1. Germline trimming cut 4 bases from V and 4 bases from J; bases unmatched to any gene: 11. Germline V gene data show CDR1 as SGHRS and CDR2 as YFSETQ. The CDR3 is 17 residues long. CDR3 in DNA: TGCGCCAGCAGCGCCCTCGCTTCGGGACAGGGGTACAATGAGCAGTTCTTC. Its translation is CASSALASGQGYNEQFF.

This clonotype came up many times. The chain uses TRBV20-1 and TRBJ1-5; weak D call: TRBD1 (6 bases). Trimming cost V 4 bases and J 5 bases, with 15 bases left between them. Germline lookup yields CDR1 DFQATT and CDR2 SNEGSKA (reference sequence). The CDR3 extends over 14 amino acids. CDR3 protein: CSATPRGGYQPQHF. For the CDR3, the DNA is TGCAGTGCTACGCCGAGGGGGGGATATCAGCCCCAGCATTTT.

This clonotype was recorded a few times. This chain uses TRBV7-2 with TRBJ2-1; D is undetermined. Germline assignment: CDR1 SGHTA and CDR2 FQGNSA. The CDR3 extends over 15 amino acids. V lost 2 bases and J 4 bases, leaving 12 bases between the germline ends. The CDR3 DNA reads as TGTGCCAGCAGCTTATCATTCGGCCCTTACAATGAGCAGTTCTTC. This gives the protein CASSLSFGPYNEQFF.

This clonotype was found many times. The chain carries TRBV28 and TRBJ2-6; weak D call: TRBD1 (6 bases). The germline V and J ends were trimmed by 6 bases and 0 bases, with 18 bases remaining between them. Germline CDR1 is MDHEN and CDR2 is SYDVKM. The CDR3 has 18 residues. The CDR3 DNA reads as TGTGCCAGCAGCGATGACAGGCAACCTTTCTCTGGGGCCAACGTCCTGACTTTC. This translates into CASSDDRQPFSGANVLTF.

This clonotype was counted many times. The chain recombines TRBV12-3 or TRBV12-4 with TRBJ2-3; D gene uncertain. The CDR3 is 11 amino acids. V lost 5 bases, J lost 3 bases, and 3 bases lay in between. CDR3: CASSETDTQYF. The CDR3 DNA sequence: TGTGCCAGCAGTGAGACAGATACGCAGTATTTT.

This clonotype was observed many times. CDR3 nucleotides: TGTGCCACCAGTGAAGGGGAGGGCACAGATACGCAGTATTTT. Protein product: CATSEGEGTDTQYF. J is TRBJ2-3 and V is TRBV24-1, with D perhaps TRBD2 (6 bases). The CDR3 runs 14 residues. Germline V lookup: CDR1 KGHDR, CDR2 SFDVKD. The V end was cut by 4 bases, the J end by 1 base, with 8 bases between.

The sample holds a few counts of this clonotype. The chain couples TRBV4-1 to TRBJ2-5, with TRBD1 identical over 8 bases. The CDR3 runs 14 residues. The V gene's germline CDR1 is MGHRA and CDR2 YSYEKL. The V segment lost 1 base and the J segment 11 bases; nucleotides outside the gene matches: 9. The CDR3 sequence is CASSQGSRGLAQYF. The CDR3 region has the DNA TGCGCCAGCAGCCAAGGAAGCAGGGGGCTAGCTCAGTACTTC.

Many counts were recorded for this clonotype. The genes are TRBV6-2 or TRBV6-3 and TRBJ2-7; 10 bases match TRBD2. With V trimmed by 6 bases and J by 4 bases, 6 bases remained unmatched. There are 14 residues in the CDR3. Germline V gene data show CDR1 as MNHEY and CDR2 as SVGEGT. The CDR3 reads CASSPAGGTYEQYF. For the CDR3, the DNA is TGTGCCAGCAGCCCAGCGGGGGGGACATACGAGCAGTACTTC.

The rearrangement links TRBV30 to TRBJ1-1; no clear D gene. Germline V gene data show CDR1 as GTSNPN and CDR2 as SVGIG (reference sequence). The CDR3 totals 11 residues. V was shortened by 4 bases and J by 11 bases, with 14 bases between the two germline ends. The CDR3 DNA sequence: TGTGCCTGGACATCGGCGAATGGGGCTTTCTTT. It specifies CAWTSANGAFF.

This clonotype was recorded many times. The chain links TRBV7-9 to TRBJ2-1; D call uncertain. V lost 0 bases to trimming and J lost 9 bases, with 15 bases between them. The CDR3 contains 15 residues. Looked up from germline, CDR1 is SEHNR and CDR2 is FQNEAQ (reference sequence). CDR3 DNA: TGTGCCAGCAGCTTAGCAGTCGGAATGTTCACTGAGCAGTTCTTC. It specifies CASSLAVGMFTEQFF.

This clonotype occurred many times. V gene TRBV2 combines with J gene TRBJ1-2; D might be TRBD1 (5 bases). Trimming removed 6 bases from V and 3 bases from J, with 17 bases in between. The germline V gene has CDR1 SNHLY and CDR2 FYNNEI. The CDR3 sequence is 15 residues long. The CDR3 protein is CASRGEGRLHYGYTF. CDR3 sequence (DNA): TGTGCCAGCAGGGGGGAGGGACGGCTGCACTATGGCTACACCTTC.

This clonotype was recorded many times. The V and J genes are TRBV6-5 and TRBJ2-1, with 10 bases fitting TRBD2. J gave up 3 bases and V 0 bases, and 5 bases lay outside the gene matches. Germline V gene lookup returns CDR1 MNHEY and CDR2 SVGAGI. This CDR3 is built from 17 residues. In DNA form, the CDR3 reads TGTGCCAGCAGTTACTCACCGACTAGCGGGCTCTACAATGAGCAGTTCTTC. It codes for CASSYSPTSGLYNEQFF.

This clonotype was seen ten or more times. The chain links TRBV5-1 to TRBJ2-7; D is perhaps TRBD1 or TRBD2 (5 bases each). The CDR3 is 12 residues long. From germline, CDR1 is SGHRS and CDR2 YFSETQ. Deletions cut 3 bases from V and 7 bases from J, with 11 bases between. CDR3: CASSWDGEEQYF. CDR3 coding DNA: TGCGCCAGCAGCTGGGACGGGGAGGAGCAGTACTTC.

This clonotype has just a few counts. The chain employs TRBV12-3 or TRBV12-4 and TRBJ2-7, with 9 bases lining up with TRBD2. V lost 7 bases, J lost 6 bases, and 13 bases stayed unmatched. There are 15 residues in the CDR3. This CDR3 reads CASTLWGGGAGEQYF. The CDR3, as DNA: TGTGCCAGCACCCTATGGGGCGGGGGGGCGGGCGAGCAGTACTTC.

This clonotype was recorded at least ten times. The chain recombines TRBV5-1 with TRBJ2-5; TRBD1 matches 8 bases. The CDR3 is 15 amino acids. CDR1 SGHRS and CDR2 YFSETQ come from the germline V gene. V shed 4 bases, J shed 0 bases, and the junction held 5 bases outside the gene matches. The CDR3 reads CASSPGQDHQETQYF. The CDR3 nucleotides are TGCGCCAGCAGCCCGGGACAGGACCACCAAGAGACCCAGTACTTC. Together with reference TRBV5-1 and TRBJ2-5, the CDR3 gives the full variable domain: KAGVTQTPRYLIKTRGQQVTLSCSPISGHRSVSWYQQTPGQGLQFLFEYFSETQRNKGNFPGRFSGRQFSNSRSEMNVSTLELGDSALYLCASSPGQDHQETQYFGPGTRLLVL.

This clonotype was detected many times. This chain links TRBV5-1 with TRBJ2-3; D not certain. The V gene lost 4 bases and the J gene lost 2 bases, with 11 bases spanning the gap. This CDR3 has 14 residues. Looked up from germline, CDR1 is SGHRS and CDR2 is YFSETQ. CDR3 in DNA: TGCGCCAGCAGCCTGGGTGGACCCACAGATACGCAGTATTTT. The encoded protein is CASSLGGPTDTQYF.

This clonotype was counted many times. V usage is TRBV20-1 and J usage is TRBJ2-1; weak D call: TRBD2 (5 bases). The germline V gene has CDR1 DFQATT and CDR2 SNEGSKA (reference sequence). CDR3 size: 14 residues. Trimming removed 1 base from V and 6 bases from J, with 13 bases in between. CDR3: CSARAGSGSNEQFF. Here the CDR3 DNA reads TGCAGTGCTAGAGCGGGGAGCGGATCCAATGAGCAGTTCTTC.

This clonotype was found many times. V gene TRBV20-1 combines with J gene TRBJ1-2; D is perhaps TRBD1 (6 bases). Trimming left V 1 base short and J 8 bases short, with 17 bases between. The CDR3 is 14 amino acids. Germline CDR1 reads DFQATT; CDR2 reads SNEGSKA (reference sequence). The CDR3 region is CSARGEWGPLGYTF. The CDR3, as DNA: TGCAGTGCTAGAGGGGAGTGGGGGCCTCTAGGCTACACCTTC.

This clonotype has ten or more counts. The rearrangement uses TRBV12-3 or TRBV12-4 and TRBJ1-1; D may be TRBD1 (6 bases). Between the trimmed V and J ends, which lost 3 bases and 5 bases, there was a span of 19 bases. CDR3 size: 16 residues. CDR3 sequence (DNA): TGTGCCAGCAGTTTCGGGACACGGATGGATGTAACTGAAGCTTTCTTT. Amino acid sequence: CASSFGTRMDVTEAFF.

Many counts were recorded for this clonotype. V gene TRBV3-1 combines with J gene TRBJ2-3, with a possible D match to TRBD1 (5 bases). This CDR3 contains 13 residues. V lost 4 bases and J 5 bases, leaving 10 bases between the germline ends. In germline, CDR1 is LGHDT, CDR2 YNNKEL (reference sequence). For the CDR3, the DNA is TGTGCCAGCAGCCCCCGAAGGGGAGATACGCAGTATTTT. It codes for CASSPRRGDTQYF.